Below are 14 T cell receptor beta chains sequenced from a single sample in a study of T cell repertoires in cytomegalovirus infection. TCRdb re-analysed the reads in MiXCR, keeping a single row per CDR3 protein. The table has under 350,000 distinct CDR3 sequences, 9.5% seen once; the top ten hold 3.5% to 4.5%. Source material: PBMCs. Every receptor here comes from a human donor in good health (CMV status not recorded). Some clones in this sample may be carry-over from other donors' samples.

In its sample, this clonotype was seen a few times. This rearrangement joins TRBV6-5 to TRBJ2-3; 7 bases agree with TRBD2. There are 14 residues in the CDR3. Trimming took 6 bases from V and 4 from J; bases not matched to a gene: 7. The germline CDR1 and CDR2 sequences are MNHEY and SVGAGI. The CDR3 loop is CASRVGGSSDTQYF. The CDR3 DNA reads as TGTGCCAGCAGAGTGGGGGGGTCTTCAGATACGCAGTATTTT.

This clonotype came up many times. The V call is TRBV7-9, the J call TRBJ1-2; D remains unclear. Trimming removed 5 bases at V and 6 bases at J, with 16 bases between. The CDR3 has 14 residues. Germline lookup yields CDR1 SEHNR and CDR2 FQNEAQ (reference sequence). CDR3 DNA sequence: TGTGCCAGCAGCCCGAGGTCAGGCGTTCATGGCTACACCTTC. This sequence encodes CASSPRSGVHGYTF.

The CDR3 is CATKGQSNTGELFF. Written as DNA, the CDR3 is TGTGCCACCAAGGGACAGTCGAACACCGGGGAGCTGTTTTTT. The chain uses TRBV6-2 or TRBV6-3 and TRBJ2-2, with TRBD1 matching 7 bases. The V gene's germline CDR1 is MNHEY and CDR2 SVGEGT. CDR3 length equals 14 residues. After removal of 10 bases from V and 0 bases from J, the junction contained 5 bases not matched to a gene.

This clonotype was observed a few times. The gene calls are TRBV12-3 or TRBV12-4 and TRBJ1-3, with D possibly matching TRBD1 (6 bases). V was pared by 5 bases and J by 0 bases, with 11 bases between. The CDR3 contains 15 residues. The CDR3 DNA sequence: TGTGCCAGCAGTGAACAGGGTTTCTCTGGAAACACCATATATTTT. This gives the protein CASSEQGFSGNTIYF.

This clonotype appeared many times. The rearrangement uses TRBV11-2 and TRBJ2-5, with 11 bases that match TRBD2. Trimming removed 5 bases from V and 4 bases from J; junction bases left unmatched: 3. This CDR3 is built from 14 residues. CDR1 and CDR2 (germline): SGHAT, FQNNGV. The CDR3 loop reads CASSPLAGGETQYF. The CDR3 coding sequence is TGTGCCAGCAGCCCTCTAGCGGGGGGAGAGACCCAGTACTTC.

This clonotype has ten or more counts. The rearrangement links TRBV27 to TRBJ1-4; 9 bases match TRBD1. V trimming: 6 bases; J trimming: 3 bases; junction bases outside the gene matches: 5. The CDR3 spans 15 residues. CDR1 is MNHEY and CDR2 is SMNVEV in the germline V gene (reference sequence). CDR3 sequence: CASRGQGIANEKLFF. The CDR3 coding sequence is TGTGCCAGCAGGGGACAGGGAATCGCTAATGAAAAACTGTTTTTT.

This clonotype has ten or more counts. The chain combines TRBV10-3 with TRBJ2-3, with no clear D. Germline values: CDR1 ENHRY, CDR2 SYGVKD. Deletions cut 6 bases from V and 0 bases from J, with 19 bases between. CDR3 length: 17 amino acids. This CDR3 reads CAIRDLLRAESTDTQYF. DNA for the CDR3: TGTGCCATCAGGGACCTCCTCCGGGCAGAGAGCACAGATACGCAGTATTTT.

Worth noting for this clonotype: A read error may be the cause here, since a much bigger clone is one base away. The chain uses TRBV15 and TRBJ1-1; D may be TRBD1 (5 bases). This CDR3 has 18 residues. Germline V CDR1 and CDR2: LNHNV, YYDKDF (reference sequence). The DNA for the CDR3 is TGTGTCACCAGCAGAGATCCAAATAGGGGAGGTGTGAACACTGAAGCTTTCTTT. It codes for CVTSRDPNRGGVNTEAFF.

This clonotype was found many times. V usage is TRBV7-2 and J usage is TRBJ2-3, with D perhaps given as TRBD1 or TRBD2 (5 bases each). The germline V gene encodes CDR1 SGHTA and CDR2 FQGNSA. With 3 bases removed from V and 6 bases from J, the gap between germline ends came to 16 bases. The CDR3 extends over 15 amino acids. CDR3 nucleotides: TGTGCCAGCAGCTTGCCGGGACCTGGATTGGATACGCAGTATTTT. Amino acids: CASSLPGPGLDTQYF.

The chain combines TRBV10-3 with TRBJ2-3; D possibly corresponds to TRBD1 (5 bases). Trimming took off 2 bases at V and 0 bases at J, with 9 bases between the two ends. Per germline, CDR1 ENHRY and CDR2 SYGVKD. There are 15 residues in the CDR3. The CDR3 region is CAISEDSPSTDTQYF. The CDR3 DNA reads TGTGCCATCAGTGAGGACAGTCCTAGCACAGATACGCAGTATTTT.

This clonotype was picked up a small number of times. This chain joins TRBV7-2 and TRBJ2-1, with D possibly TRBD2 on 5 matching bases. The CDR3 is 18 amino acids. Trimming removed 5 bases from V and 0 bases from J, with 20 bases in between. Germline CDR1 and CDR2: SGHTA and FQGNSA. The DNA of the CDR3 is TGTGCCAGCAGCCCCCGGGGTCTCCTATCCGTCTCCTACAATGAGCAGTTCTTC. Its protein product is CASSPRGLLSVSYNEQFF.

Worth noting for this clonotype: It may be a read error: a sequence one base away is much more abundant. The chain joins TRBV15 to TRBJ1-5, with D unresolved. In germline, CDR1 is LNHNV, CDR2 YYDKDF (reference sequence). Trimming took 7 bases from V and 0 from J, leaving 16 bases between them. The CDR3 extends over 16 amino acids. CDR3 amino acids: CATINQPWDSNQPQHF. As DNA, the CDR3 is TGTGCCACCATCAACCAACCTTGGGATAGCAATCAGCCCCAGCATTTT.

The chain uses TRBV7-4 and TRBJ1-6, with D perhaps TRBD1 (6 bases). The CDR3 is 16 amino acids. Germline V CDR1 and CDR2: SGHVT, SQSDAQ. The V end was cut by 6 bases, the J end by 6 bases, with 18 bases between. Here the CDR3 DNA reads TGTGCCAGCAGGGACGGCGGACAGTCATCTAATTCACCCCTCCACTTT. The encoded protein is CASRDGGQSSNSPLHF.

This sequence joins TRBV7-2 and TRBJ1-5; possible D gene TRBD1, 5 bases. Looked up from germline, CDR1 is SGHTA and CDR2 is FQGNSA. CDR3 size: 15 residues. V lost 10 bases and J 0 bases, leaving 16 bases between the germline ends. Here the CDR3 reads CANSPGGYSNQPQHF. The CDR3 region has the DNA TGTGCCAACAGTCCGGGGGGTTATAGCAATCAGCCCCAGCATTTT.